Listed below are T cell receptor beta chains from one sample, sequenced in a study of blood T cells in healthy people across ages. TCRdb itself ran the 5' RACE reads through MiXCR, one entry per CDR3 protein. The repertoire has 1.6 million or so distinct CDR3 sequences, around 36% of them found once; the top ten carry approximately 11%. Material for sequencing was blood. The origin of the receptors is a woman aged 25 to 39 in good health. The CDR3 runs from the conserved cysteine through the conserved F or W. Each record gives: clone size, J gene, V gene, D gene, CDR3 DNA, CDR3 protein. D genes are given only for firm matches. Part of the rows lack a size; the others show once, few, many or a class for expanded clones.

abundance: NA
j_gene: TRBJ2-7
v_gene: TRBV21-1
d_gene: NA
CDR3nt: TGTGCCAGCAGCAATAGGAACTGGAACTACGAGCAGTACTTC
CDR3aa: CASSNRNWNYEQYF

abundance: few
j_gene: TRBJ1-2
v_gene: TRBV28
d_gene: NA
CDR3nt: TGTGCCAGCCTGGCCGATGGCTACACCTTC
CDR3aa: CASLADGYTF

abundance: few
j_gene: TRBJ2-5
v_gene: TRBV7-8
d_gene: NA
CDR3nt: TGTGCCAGCAGCTCTACGGGGGTGGTTGCGACCCAGTACTTC
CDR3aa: CASSSTGVVATQYF

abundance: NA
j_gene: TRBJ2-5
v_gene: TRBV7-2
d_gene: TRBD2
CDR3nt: TGTGCCAGCAGCTTTTGGACTAGCGGGAGGGGAGAGACCCAGTACTTC
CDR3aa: CASSFWTSGRGETQYF

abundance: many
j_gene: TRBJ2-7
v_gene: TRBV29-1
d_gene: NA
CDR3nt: TGCAGCGTTGAAGACAGGGCTCGCTCCTACGAGCAGTACTTC
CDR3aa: CSVEDRARSYEQYF

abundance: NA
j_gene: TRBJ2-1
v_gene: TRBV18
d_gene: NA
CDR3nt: TGTGCCAGCTTACCCCAGGAACGTATCGGATACAATGAGCAGTTCTTC
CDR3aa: CASLPQERIGYNEQFF

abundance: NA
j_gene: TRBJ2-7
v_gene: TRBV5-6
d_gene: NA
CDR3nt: TGTGCCAGCAGCTATACTTGGGGGTCCTACGAGCAGTACTTC
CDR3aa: CASSYTWGSYEQYF

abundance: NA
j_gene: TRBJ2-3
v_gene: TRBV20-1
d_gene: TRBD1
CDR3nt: TGCAGTGCGGGACAGGTTTACACAGATACGCAGTATTTT
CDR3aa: CSAGQVYTDTQYF

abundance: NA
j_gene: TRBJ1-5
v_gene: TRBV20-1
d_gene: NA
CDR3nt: TGCAGTGCTAGAGAGGGTGGAGGGGTCGGGTTCAAACAGCCCCAGCATTTT
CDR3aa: CSAREGGGVGFKQPQHF

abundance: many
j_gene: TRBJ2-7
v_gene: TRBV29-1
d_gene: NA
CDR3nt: TGCAGCGTGAGACAGAACCCCTCCTACGAGCAGTACTTC
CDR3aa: CSVRQNPSYEQYF

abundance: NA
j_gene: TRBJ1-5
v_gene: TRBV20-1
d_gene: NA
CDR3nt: TGCAGTGCCTTATCTACCGGGGCTGCCGGGGGGCCCCAGCATTTT
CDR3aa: CSALSTGAAGGPQHF

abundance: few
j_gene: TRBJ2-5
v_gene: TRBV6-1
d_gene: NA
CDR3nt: TGTGCCAGCAGTGGTTCACAGGGAGAGACCCAGTACTTC
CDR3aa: CASSGSQGETQYF

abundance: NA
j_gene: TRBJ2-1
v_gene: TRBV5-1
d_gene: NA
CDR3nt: TGCGCCAGCAGCTTGGGGGTCGGGCGGGGGCCGTACAATGAGCAGTTCTTC
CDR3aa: CASSLGVGRGPYNEQFF

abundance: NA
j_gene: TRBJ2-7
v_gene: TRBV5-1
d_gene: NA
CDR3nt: TGCGCCAGCAGCTTGGTGGCGGGGCCGGCCTACGAGCAGTACTTC
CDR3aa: CASSLVAGPAYEQYF

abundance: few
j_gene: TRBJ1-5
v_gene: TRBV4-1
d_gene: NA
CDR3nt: TGCGCCAGCAGCGAAGTGCGGGGCGCGAGTCAGCCCCAGCATTTT
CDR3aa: CASSEVRGASQPQHF

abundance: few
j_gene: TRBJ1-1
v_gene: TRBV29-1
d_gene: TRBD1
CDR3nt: TGCAGCGTTGCCCGGACAGGAGACACTGAAGCTTTCTTT
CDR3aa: CSVARTGDTEAFF

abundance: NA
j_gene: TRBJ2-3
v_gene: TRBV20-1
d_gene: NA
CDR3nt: TGCAGTGCCACTAGCAGTAGCACAGATACGCAGTATTTT
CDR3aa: CSATSSSTDTQYF

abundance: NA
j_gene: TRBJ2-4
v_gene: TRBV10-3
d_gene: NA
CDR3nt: TGTGCCATCAGTGAAGCAGGGGACGTCAAAAACATTCAGTACTTC
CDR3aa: CAISEAGDVKNIQYF

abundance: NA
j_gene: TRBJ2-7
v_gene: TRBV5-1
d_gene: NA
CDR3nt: TGCGCCAGCAGCTTGGCCGCCGGAGACCTATCCTACGAGCAGTACTTC
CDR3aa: CASSLAAGDLSYEQYF

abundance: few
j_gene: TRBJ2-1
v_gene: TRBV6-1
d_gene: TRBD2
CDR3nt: TGTGCCAGCAGTCATCTAGCGGGGGGGAGCTCCTACAATGAGCAGTTCTTC
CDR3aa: CASSHLAGGSSYNEQFF

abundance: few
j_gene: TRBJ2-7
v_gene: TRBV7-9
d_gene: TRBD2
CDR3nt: TGTGCCAGCAGCGGACCCGGGCTAGCGGGCTACGAGCAGTACTTC
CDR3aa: CASSGPGLAGYEQYF

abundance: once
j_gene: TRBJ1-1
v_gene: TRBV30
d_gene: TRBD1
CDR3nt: TGTGCCTGGACCGACAGGGGTGAAGCTTTCTTT
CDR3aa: CAWTDRGEAFF

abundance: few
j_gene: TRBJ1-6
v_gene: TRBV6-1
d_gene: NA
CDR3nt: TGTGCCAGCAAAATCAACGGGCACAAGGGTTCACCCCTCCACTTT
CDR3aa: CASKINGHKGSPLHF

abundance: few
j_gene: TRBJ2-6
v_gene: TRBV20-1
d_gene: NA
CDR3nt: TGCAGTGCTCGGTTAGTCGAGGGGGCCAACGTCCTGACTTTC
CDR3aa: CSARLVEGANVLTF

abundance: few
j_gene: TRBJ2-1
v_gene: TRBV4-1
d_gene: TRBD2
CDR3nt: TGCGCCAGCAGTCGGACTAGCGGGGGTATCTACAATGAGCAGTTCTTC
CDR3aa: CASSRTSGGIYNEQFF

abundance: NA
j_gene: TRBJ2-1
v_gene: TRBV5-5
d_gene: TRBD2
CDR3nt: TGTGCCAGCAGCTTCTGGTCGGGGGGGTTAAATGAGCAGTTCTTC
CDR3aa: CASSFWSGGLNEQFF

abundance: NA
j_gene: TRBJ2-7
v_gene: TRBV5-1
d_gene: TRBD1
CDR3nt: TGCGTCAGCAGCTGGATCCCGGGACAGGGGTACTACGAGCAGTACTTC
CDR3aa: CVSSWIPGQGYYEQYF

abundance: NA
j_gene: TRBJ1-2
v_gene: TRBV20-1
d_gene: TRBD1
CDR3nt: TGCAGTGCTAGACTGGACAGGGGAGACGGCTATGGCTACACCTTC
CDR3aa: CSARLDRGDGYGYTF

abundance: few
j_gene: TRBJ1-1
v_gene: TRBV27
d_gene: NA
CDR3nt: TGTGCCAGCAGTTACTTCCCCGGGACACTTAACACTGAAGCTTTCTTT
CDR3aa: CASSYFPGTLNTEAFF

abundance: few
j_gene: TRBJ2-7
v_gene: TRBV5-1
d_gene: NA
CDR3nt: TGCGCCAGCAGCTCCCCTGGGACAACCGGGGGGTACGAGCAGTACTTC
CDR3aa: CASSSPGTTGGYEQYF

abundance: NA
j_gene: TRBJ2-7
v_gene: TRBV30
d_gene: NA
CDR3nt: TGTGCCTGGAGTGTAGAGGGGTCCTACGAGCAGTACTTC
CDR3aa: CAWSVEGSYEQYF

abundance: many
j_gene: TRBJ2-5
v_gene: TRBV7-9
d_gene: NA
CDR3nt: TGTGCCAGCAGCTTAGCGCTAGCCGAGACCCAGTACTTC
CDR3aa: CASSLALAETQYF

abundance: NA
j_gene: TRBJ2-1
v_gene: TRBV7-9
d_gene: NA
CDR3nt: TGTGCCAGCAGCTTGAAGAAGCGGGCGTCCTACAATGAGCAGTTCTTC
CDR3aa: CASSLKKRASYNEQFF

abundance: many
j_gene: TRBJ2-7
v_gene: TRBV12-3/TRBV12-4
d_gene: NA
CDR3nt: TGTGCCAGCAGCCCCACAGGCTACGAGCAGTACTTC
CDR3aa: CASSPTGYEQYF

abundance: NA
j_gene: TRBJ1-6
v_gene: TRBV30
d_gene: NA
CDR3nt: TGTGCCTGGAGTGTTGGACAGAAGTATAATTCACCCCTCCACTTT
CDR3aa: CAWSVGQKYNSPLHF

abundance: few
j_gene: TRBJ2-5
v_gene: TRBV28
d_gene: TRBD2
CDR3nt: TGTGCCAGCAGTTTAATGGCTAGCGGGACAATGGCGACCCAGTACTTC
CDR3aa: CASSLMASGTMATQYF

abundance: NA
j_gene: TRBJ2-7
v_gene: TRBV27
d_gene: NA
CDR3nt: TGTGCCAGCAGCACGGGCTATCCCGGCTACGAGCAGTACTTC
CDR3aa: CASSTGYPGYEQYF

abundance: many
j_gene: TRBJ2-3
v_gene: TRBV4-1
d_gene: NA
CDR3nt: TGCGCCAGCTCCACCGGGAGCACAGATACGCAGTATTTT
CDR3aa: CASSTGSTDTQYF

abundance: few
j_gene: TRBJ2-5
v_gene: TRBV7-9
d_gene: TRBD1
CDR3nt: TGTGCCAGCAGCCACGGACAGGGGTATGGCCAAGAGACCCAGTACTTC
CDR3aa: CASSHGQGYGQETQYF